This T cell receptor (beta chain) was observed in a study of T cell responses to AZD1222 COVID-19 vaccine. Profiling relied on immunoSEQ multiplex PCR, and the TCRdb table lists in-frame clones only, not all of them. The top ten clones hold 2.6% of a sample with some 170,000 clones, around nine tenths of them seen once. With 2 bases clipped from V and 8 bases from J, the junction kept 8 bases outside the gene matches. Looked up from germline, CDR1 is SGHDT and CDR2 is YYEEEE. This CDR3 comprises 15 residues. The material sequenced was peripheral blood, taken on day 0 of AZD1222 vaccination. The V call is TRBV5-6, the J call TRBJ2-1, with 9 bases identical to TRBD2. This clonotype was sampled from an adult in good health. The chain's CDR3 is CASSLGGRAHHEQFF. The CDR3 bases are TGTGCCAGCAGCTTAGGCGGGAGGGCCCACCATGAGCAGTTCTTC.